Presented here are 3 T cell receptor beta chains from one specimen sequenced in a study of beta chain features in type 1 diabetes. Sequenced material consisted of expressed TCRB transcripts (all of the isolated RNA was reverse transcribed). TCRdb's table, derived via immunoSEQ multiplex PCR, lists solely in-frame clones and lacks some. This sample has some 100,000 clones, with 40% found just once. Sequenced input: stem cell memory CD4+ T cells from blood. The receptors derive from a woman younger than 35 in good health.

This clone was seen a handful of times. The rearrangement uses TRBV28 and TRBJ1-1; D remains unclear. This CDR3 contains 12 residues. CDR1 MDHEN and CDR2 SYDVKM come from the germline V gene. Trimming took off 6 bases at V and 9 bases at J, with 14 bases between the two ends. For the CDR3, the DNA is TGTGCCAGCAGCTCTCCTCGTCCTAAAGCTTTCTTT. Amino acids: CASSSPRPKAFF.

The CDR3 DNA reads TGTGCTAGTGGTTTCAGGGGACTAGCGGGAGGGGACAATGAGCAGTTCTTC. This gives the protein CASGFRGLAGGDNEQFF. The chain carries TRBV12-5 and TRBJ2-1; TRBD2 aligns across 16 bases. The ends lost 3 bases at V and 5 bases at J; junction bases unmatched: 4. Germline assignment: CDR1 LGHNT and CDR2 FRNRAP. This CDR3 has 17 residues. Looking up the rest from reference TRBV12-5 and TRBJ2-1 gives the full variable domain: DARVTQTPRHKVTEMGQEVTMRCQPILGHNTVFWYRQTMMQGLELLAYFRNRAPLDDSGMPKDRFSAEMPDATLATLKIQPSEPRDSAVYFCASGFRGLAGGDNEQFFGPGTRLTVL.

This clone turned up a few times. The chain combines TRBV14 with TRBJ1-1; weak D call: TRBD1 (5 bases). The CDR3 has 13 amino acids. Trimming removed 4 bases from V and 4 bases from J, with 10 bases in between. Germline-derived CDR1 and CDR2 are SGHDN and FVKESK. CDR3 protein: CASSRRGGTEAFF. The CDR3 DNA reads TGTGCCAGCAGCCGTAGGGGAGGCACTGAAGCTTTCTTT.